The present T cell receptor (beta chain) was sequenced within a study of metastatic and nonmetastatic thyroid tumors. Study overall: Blood and tumor or nodule tissue repertoires from malignant and benign thyroid patients were compared. Overall study findings and caveats: According to reports, the diversity of TCR beta was significantly higher in malignant thyroid tumors than in benign nodules, and this held in both blood and tumor samples.

This clone appeared a few times. Its matching antigen is unknown. Authors' data handling: Built for papillary thyroid cancer, a distant-metastasis classifier drew on CDR3 differences across clinicopathological groups. TCRdb re-analyzed the PCR reads using MiXCR. TCRdb, rather than the study authors, made the V and J calls. The sample consists of about 64,000 clones, under 5% of them appearing once. Every patient underwent thyroid surgery untreated. CDR3 size: 17 residues. Germline CDR1 and CDR2: MNHEY and SMNVEV (reference sequence). The V gene end was trimmed by 5 bases and the J gene end by 0 bases; junction bases not matched to a gene: 11.

Specimen: blood. The sequence was collected from a female donor with papillary thyroid cancer or a benign thyroid nodule (not recorded which). Some clones in this sample may be carry-over from other donors' samples. The J gene is TRBJ1-2, the V gene TRBV27; the match to TRBD1 covers 8 bases. CDR3 sequence: CASSLRGTGKANYGYTF. CDR3 bases: TGTGCCAGCAGTCTTCGGGGGACAGGTAAAGCTAACTATGGCTACACCTTC.